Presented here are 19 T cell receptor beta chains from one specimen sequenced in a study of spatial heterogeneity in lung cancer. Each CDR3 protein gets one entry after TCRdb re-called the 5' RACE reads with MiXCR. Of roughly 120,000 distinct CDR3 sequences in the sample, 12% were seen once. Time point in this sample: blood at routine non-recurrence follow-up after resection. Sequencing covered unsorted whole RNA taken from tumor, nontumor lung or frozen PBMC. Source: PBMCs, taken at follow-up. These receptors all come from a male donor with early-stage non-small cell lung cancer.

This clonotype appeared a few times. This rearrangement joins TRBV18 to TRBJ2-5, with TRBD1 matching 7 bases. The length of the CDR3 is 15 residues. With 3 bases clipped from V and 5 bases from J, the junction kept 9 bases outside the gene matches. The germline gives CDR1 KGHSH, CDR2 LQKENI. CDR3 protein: CASSPRDSSVETQYF. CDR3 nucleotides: TGTGCCAGCTCACCTCGGGACAGTTCGGTCGAGACCCAGTACTTC.

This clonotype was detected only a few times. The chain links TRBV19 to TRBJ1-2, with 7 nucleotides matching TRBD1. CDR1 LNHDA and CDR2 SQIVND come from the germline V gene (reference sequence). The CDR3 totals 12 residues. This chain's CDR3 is CASHRGSYGYTF. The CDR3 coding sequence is TGTGCATCGCACAGGGGCTCCTATGGCTACACCTTC.

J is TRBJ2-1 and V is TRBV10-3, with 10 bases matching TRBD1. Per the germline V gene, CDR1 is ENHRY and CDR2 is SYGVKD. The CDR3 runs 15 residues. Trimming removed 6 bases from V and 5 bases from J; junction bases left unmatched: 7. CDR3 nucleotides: TGTGCCATCAGGGGAAGGACAGGGGGGCACAATGAGCAGTTCTTC. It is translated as CAIRGRTGGHNEQFF.

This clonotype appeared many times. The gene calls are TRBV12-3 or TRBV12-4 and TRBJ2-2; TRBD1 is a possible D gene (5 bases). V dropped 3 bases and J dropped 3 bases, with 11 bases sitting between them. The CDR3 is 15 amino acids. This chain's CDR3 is CASSLGRLDTGELFF. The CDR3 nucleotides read TGTGCCAGCAGTTTGGGGCGGCTAGACACCGGGGAGCTGTTTTTT.

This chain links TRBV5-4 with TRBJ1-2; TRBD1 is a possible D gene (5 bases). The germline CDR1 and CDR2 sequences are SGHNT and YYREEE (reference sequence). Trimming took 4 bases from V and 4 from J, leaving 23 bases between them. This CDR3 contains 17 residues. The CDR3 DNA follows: TGTGCCAGCAGCCGAACGGGACGGAGGAGTATGAGCTATGGCTACACCTTC. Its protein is CASSRTGRRSMSYGYTF.

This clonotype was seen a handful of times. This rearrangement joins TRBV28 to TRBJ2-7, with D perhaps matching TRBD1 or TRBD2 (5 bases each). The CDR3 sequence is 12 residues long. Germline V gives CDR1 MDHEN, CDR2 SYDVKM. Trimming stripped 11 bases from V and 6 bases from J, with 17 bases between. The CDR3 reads CASTRGDREQYF. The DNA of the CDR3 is TGTGCCTCCACCAGAGGGGACCGCGAGCAGTACTTC.

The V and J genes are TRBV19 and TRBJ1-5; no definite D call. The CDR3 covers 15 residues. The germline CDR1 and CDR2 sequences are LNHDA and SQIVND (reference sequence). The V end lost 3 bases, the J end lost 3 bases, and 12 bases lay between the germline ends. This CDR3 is CASSIETAINQPQHF. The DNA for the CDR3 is TGTGCCAGTAGTATCGAAACAGCTATCAATCAGCCCCAGCATTTT.

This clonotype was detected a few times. The CDR3 region is CSAQDPKRNEQYF. For the CDR3, the DNA is TGCAGCGCCCAGGACCCCAAACGCAACGAGCAGTACTTC. The genes are TRBV29-1 and TRBJ2-7; D unresolved. Germline-derived CDR1 and CDR2 are SQVTM and ANQGSEA. V was cut by 7 bases and J by 5 bases, with 18 bases left in between. The CDR3 covers 13 residues.

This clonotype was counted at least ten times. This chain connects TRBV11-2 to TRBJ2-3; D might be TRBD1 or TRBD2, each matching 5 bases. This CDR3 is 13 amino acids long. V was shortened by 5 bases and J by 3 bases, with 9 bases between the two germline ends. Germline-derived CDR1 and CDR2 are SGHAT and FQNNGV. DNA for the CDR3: TGTGCCAGCAGCGTGGGGGTTACAGATACGCAGTATTTT. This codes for CASSVGVTDTQYF.

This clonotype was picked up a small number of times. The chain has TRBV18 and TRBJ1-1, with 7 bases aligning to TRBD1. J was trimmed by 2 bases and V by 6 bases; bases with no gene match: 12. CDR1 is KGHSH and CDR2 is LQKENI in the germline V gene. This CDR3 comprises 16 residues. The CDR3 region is CASSYRPGQPNTEAFF. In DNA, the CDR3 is TGTGCCAGCTCCTACAGGCCGGGACAGCCTAACACTGAAGCTTTCTTT.

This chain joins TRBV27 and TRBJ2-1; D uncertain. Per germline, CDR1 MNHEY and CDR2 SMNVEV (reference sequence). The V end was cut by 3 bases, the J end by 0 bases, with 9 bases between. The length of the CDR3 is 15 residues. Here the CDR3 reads CASSFTISSYNEQFF. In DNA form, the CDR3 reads TGTGCCAGCAGTTTTACTATTTCCTCCTACAATGAGCAGTTCTTC.

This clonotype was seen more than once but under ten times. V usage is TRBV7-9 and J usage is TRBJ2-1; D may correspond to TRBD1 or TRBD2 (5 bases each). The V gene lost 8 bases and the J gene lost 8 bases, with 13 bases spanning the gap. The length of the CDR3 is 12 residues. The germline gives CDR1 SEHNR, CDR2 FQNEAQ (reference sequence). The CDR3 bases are TGTGCCAGCCGCAGGGAGTCTCATGAGCAGTTCTTC. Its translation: CASRRESHEQFF.

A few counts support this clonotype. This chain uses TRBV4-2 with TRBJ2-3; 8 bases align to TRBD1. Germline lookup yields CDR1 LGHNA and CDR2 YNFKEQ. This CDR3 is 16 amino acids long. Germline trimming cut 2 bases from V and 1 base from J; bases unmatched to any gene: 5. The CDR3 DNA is TGTGCCAGCAGCCAACACTCGGGACAGGGCACAGATACGCAGTATTTT. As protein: CASSQHSGQGTDTQYF.

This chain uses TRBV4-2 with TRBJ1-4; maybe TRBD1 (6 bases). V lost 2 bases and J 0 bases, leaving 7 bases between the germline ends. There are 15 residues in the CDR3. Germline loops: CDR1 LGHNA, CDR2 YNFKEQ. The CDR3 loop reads CASSQTGPTNEKLFF. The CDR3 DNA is TGTGCCAGCAGCCAAACAGGGCCAACTAATGAAAAACTGTTTTTT.

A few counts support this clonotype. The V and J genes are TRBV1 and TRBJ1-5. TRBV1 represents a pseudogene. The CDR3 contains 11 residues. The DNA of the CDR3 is TGCACCAGCAGCCCCAATCAGCCCCAGCATTTT. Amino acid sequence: CTSSPNQPQHF.

DNA for the CDR3: TGTGCCAGCAGTTCGAGTTCCAGTACGTGGGAAAAACTGTTTTTT. Translated: CASSSSSSTWEKLFF. This sequence joins TRBV6-5 and TRBJ1-4, with no clear D. The CDR3 totals 15 residues. Germline CDR1 reads MNHEY; CDR2 reads SVGAGI. V lost 4 bases and J 8 bases, leaving 17 bases between the germline ends.

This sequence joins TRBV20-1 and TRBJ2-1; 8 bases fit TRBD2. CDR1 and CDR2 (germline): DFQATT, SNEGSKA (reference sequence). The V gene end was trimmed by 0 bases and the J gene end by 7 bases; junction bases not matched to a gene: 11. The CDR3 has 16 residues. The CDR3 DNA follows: TGCAGTGCTAGAGATCCTGGCGGGGGGCAAGGGAATGAGCAGTTCTTC. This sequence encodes CSARDPGGGQGNEQFF.

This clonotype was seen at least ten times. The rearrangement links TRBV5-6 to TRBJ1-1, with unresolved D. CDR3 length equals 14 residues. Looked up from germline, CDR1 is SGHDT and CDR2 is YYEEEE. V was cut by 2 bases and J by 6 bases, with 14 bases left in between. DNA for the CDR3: TGTGCCAGCAGCTTACCCCGGGGTCAGGCTGAAGCTTTCTTT. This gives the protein CASSLPRGQAEAFF.

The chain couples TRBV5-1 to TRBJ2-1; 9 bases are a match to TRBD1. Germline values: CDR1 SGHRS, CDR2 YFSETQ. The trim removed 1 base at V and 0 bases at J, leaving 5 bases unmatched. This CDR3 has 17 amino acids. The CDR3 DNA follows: TGCGCCAGCAGCTTGTTGACAGGGGGGAGCTCCTACAATGAGCAGTTCTTC. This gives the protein CASSLLTGGSSYNEQFF.